Listed below are T cell receptor beta chains from one sample, sequenced in a study of shared clonotypes between healthy human individuals. Sequencing was performed with immunoSEQ multiplex PCR; in TCRdb, only in-frame clones are kept and a portion is missing. The table includes approximately 340,000 clones, 74% detected once. Material: memory CD4+ T cells sorted from blood. Every receptor here comes from a man aged 25-45 years in good health. The conserved cysteine and the conserved F or W are not part of the CDR3 here. The order of the fields is V gene, CDR3 protein.

V: TRBV2; CDR3: ASSEMDYGYT
V: TRBV28; CDR3: ASSSVSSPNYNEQF
V: TRBV4-2; CDR3: ASSQANGREQY
V: TRBV18; CDR3: ASSRGAGYNEQF
V: TRBV5-1; CDR3: ASSIQGADTEAF
V: TRBV7-2; CDR3: ASSLARVGYT
V: TRBV6-5; CDR3: ASRVTGRNTEAF
V: TRBV5-4; CDR3: ASSLGAGDEQF
V: TRBV7-9; CDR3: ASSFPTGTGAYEQY
V: TRBV11-3; CDR3: ASSSMGQGSSGANVLT
V: TRBV18; CDR3: ASSPPSPGAIETQY
V: TRBV5-6; CDR3: ASSWGTGVSTDTQY
V: TRBV11-2; CDR3: ASSLGASGLGYEQF
V: TRBV6-5; CDR3: ASSYSTGLTEAF
V: TRBV11-2; CDR3: ASSLTPVGQELNYGYT
V: TRBV19; CDR3: ASKKTELDTEAF
V: TRBV6-1; CDR3: ASSALTGASTDTQY
V: TRBV1; CDR3: TSSRPSPGLTMNTEAF
V: TRBV29-1; CDR3: SVDSTSGGINEQF
V: TRBV13; CDR3: ASSSMTISTDTQY
V: TRBV1; CDR3: TSRLSIVRKTYGYT
V: TRBV5-5; CDR3: ASSLAQGAVVYGYT
V: TRBV12-2; CDR3: ASRLADGIRYEQY
V: TRBV10-3; CDR3: AILPGQGNEQF
V: TRBV4-3; CDR3: ASSRGDANTGELF
V: TRBV5-1; CDR3: ASSSAGIGGNEQF
V: TRBV5-6; CDR3: ASSLVWDAGELF
V: TRBV2; CDR3: ASILTGTYNEQF
V: TRBV11-2; CDR3: ASSSVQTSSGELF
V: TRBV19; CDR3: ASTPRSGGWRQF
V: TRBV9; CDR3: ASSVGGASGKVEQF
V: TRBV25-1; CDR3: ASSDSGRVGEKLF
V: TRBV7-2; CDR3: ASSQSEKNIQY
V: TRBV20-1; CDR3: RVLGNEQF
V: TRBV30; CDR3: AWGGRIREGNEQF
V: TRBV6-6; CDR3: ASSLGVSVEQY
V: TRBV6-5; CDR3: ACRGLDTGELF
V: TRBV9; CDR3: ASSAGSGIHNEQF
V: TRBV27; CDR3: ASSRRPSEKLF
V: TRBV7-3; CDR3: ASSLTGDTIY
V: TRBV7-9; CDR3: ASRDYRDTEAF
V: TRBV6-1; CDR3: ASSDTGNPYEQY
V: TRBV11-2; CDR3: ASSLSANGQF
V: TRBV18; CDR3: ASSPPVVNTEAF
V: TRBV5-1; CDR3: ASSQPPGGSGGYT
V: TRBV19; CDR3: ASSIPTPNQPQH
V: TRBV27; CDR3: ASSSQKAGGLNSYEQY
V: TRBV5-1; CDR3: ASSLRSRTEYSNQPQH
V: TRBV30; CDR3: AWRGGSQEAF
V: TRBV7-2; CDR3: ASSLGTSGLSDTQY
V: TRBV7-2; CDR3: ASSVRPGFNYGYT
V: TRBV5-4; CDR3: ASSFGLAGVIGELF
V: TRBV7-2; CDR3: ASSLDGGYT